This TCR beta chain originates from a study of blood T cell repertoires in COVID-19. Germline V gene lookup returns CDR1 SGHDN and CDR2 FVKESK. Deletions cut 4 bases from V and 7 bases from J, with 8 bases between. The CDR3 sequence is 12 residues long. Enrolled through a virtual design, the participants were between 18 and 89 years of age and came from under 25 US areas. Cohorts were based on clinical histories the participants reported. As originally analysed: Estimation of nucleated cell counts was performed using reference gene primer amplification. TCRdb's copy holds only in-frame clones and misses some; the assay was immunoSEQ multiplex PCR. The V and J calls and the clone size are those of that table, but D and trimming were determined from the DNA. The sample has a few hundred thousand clones, just over 85% seen once.

The TCR was taken from a woman aged 40 to 49 with acute COVID-19. The chain carries TRBV14 and TRBJ1-5; possibly TRBD1 for D (6 bases). The sample comprised PBMCs or T cells enriched from blood (not recorded which). CDR3 sequence (DNA): TGTGCCAGCAGCCGGGGGCCACAGCCCCAGCATTTT. It codes for CASSRGPQPQHF.